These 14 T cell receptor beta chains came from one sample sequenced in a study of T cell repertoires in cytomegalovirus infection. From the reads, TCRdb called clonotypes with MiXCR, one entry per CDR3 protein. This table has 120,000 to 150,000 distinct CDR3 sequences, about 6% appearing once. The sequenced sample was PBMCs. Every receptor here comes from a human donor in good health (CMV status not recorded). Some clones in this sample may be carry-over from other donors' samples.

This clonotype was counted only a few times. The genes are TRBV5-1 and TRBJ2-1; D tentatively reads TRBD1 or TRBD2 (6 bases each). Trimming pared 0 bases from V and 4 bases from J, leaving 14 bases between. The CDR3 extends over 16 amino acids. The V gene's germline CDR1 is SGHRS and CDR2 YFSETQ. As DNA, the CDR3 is TGCGCCAGCAGCTTGGGGGGGGCAACTATATACAATGAGCAGTTCTTC. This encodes CASSLGGATIYNEQFF.

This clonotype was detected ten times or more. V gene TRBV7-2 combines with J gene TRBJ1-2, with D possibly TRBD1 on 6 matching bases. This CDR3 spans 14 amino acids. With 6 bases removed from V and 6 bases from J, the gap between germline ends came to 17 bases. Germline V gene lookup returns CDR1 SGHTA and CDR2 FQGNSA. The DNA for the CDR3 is TGTGCCAGCAGTGATCCCGGGACAACTCATGGCTACACCTTC. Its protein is CASSDPGTTHGYTF.

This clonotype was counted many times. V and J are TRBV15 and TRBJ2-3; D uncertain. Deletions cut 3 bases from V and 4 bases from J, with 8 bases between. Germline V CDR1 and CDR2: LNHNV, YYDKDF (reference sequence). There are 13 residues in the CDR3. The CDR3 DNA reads TGTGCCACCAGCAGGGCTGGGGCAGATACGCAGTATTTT. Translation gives CATSRAGADTQYF.

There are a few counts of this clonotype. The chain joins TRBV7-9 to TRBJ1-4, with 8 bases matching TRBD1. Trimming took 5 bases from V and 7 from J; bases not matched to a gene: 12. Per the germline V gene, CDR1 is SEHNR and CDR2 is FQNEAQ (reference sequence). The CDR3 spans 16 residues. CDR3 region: CASSRRKTGVGEKLFF. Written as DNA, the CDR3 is TGTGCCAGCAGCCGACGGAAGACAGGGGTTGGTGAAAAACTGTTTTTT.

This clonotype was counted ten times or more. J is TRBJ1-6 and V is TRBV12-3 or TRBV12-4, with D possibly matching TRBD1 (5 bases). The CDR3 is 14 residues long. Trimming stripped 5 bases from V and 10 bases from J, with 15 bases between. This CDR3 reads CASSPGPSASPLHF. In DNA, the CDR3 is TGTGCCAGCAGTCCGGGGCCCTCGGCCTCACCCCTCCACTTT.

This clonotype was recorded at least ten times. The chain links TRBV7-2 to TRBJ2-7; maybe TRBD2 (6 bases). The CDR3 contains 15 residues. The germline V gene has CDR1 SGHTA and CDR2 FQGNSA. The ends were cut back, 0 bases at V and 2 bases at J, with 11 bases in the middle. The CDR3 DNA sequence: TGTGCCAGCAGCTTAGCGGGACTGCCCCCCTACGAGCAGTACTTC. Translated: CASSLAGLPPYEQYF.

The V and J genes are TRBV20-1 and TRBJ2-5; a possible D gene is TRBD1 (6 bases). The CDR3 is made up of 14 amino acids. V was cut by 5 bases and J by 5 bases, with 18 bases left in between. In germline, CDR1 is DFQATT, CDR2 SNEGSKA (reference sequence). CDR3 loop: CSADPLAQGETQYF. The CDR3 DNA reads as TGCAGTGCTGACCCATTAGCGCAGGGGGAGACCCAGTACTTC.

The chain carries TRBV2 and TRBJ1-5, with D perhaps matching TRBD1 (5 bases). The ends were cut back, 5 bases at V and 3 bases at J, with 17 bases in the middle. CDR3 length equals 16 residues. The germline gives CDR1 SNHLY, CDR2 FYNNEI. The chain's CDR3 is CASSSQGEGDNQPQHF. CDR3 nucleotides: TGTGCCAGCAGTAGCCAGGGAGAGGGAGACAATCAGCCCCAGCATTTT.

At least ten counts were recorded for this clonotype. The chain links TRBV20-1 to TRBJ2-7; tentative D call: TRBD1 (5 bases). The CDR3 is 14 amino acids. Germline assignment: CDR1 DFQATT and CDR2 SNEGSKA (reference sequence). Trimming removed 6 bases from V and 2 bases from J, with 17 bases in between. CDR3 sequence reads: CSAKTPQGTYEQYF. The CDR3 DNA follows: TGCAGTGCAAAGACCCCTCAGGGCACCTACGAGCAGTACTTC.

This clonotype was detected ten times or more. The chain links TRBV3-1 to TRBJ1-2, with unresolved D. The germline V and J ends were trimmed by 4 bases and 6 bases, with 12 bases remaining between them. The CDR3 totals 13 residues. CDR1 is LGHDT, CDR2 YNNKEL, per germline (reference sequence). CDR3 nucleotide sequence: TGTGCCAGCAGCCCCCAACTAGGGAATGGCTACACCTTC. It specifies CASSPQLGNGYTF. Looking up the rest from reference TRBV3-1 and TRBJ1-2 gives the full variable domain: DTAVSQTPKYLVTQMGNDKSIKCEQNLGHDTMYWYKQDSKKFLKIMFSYNNKELIINETVPNRFSPKSPDKAHLNLHINSLELGDSAVYFCASSPQLGNGYTFGSGTRLTVV.

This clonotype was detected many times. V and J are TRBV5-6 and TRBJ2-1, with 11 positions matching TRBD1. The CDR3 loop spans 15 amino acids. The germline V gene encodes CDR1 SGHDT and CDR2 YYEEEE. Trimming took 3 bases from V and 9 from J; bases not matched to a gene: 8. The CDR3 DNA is TGTGCCAGCAGCTCACCGGGACAGGGGGGGACTGAGCAGTTCTTC. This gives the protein CASSSPGQGGTEQFF. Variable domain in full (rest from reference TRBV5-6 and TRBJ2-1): DAGVTQSPTHLIKTRGQQVTLRCSPKSGHDTVSWYQQALGQGPQFIFQYYEEEERQRGNFPDRFSGHQFPNYSSELNVNALLLGDSALYLCASSSPGQGGTEQFFGPGTRLTVL.

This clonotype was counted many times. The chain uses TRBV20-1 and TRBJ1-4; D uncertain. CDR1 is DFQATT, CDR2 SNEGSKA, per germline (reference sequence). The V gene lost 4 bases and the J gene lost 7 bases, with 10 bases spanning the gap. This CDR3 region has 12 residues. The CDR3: CSATETGEKLFF. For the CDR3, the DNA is TGCAGTGCTACGGAAACGGGTGAAAAACTGTTTTTT.

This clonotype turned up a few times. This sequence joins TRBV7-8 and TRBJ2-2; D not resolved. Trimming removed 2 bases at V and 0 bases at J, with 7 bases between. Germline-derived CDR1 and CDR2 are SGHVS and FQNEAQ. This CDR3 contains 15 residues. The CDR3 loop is CASSLRQANTGELFF. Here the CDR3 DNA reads TGTGCCAGCAGCTTAAGGCAGGCGAACACCGGGGAGCTGTTTTTT.

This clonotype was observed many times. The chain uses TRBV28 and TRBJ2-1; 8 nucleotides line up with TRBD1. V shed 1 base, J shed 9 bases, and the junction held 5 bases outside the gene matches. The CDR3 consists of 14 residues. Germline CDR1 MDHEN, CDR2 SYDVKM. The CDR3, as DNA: TGTGCCAGCAGTTTATCGGACAGGGCGTTTGAGCAGTTCTTC. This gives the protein CASSLSDRAFEQFF.